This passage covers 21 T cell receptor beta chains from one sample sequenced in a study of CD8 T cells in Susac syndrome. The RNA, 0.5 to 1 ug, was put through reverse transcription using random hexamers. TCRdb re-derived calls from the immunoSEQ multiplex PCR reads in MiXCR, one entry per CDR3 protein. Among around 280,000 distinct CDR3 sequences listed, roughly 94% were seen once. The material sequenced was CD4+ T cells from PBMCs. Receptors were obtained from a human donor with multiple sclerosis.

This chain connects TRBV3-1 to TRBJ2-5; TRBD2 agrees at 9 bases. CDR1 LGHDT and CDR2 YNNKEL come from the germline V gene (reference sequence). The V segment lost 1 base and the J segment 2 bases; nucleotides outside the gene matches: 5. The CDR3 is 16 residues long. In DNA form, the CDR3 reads TGTGCCAGCAGCCAAGTGAAGCTAGCGGGGCAAGAGACCCAGTACTTC. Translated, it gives CASSQVKLAGQETQYF.

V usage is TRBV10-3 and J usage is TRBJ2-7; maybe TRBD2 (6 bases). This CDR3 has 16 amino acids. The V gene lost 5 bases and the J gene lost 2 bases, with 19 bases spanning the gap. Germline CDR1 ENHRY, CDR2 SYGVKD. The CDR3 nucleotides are TGTGCCATCAGTACCCTCAGACTAGGTACTACCTACGAGCAGTACTTC. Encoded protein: CAISTLRLGTTYEQYF.

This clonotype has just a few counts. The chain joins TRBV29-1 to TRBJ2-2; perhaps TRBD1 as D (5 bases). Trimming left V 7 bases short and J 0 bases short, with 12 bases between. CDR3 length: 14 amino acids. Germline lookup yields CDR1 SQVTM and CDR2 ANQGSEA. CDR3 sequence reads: CSGVTEPNTGELFF. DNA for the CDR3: TGCAGCGGTGTGACAGAACCGAACACCGGGGAGCTGTTTTTT.

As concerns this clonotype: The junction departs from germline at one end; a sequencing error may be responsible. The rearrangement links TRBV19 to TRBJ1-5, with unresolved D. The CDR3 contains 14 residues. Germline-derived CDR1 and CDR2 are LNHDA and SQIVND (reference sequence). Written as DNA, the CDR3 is TGTGCCAGTAGTGGTAAAGGGAGCAATCACCCCCAGCATTTT. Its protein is CASSGKGSNHPQHF.

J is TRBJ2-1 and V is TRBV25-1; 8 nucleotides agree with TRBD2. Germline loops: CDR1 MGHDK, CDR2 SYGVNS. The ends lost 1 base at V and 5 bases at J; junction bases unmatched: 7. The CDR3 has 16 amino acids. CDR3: CASSELLAGKNNEQFF. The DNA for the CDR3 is TGTGCCAGCAGTGAATTGTTAGCGGGGAAAAACAATGAGCAGTTCTTC. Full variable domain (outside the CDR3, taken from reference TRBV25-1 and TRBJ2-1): EADIYQTPRYLVIGTGKKITLECSQTMGHDKMYWYQQDPGMELHLIHYSYGVNSTEKGDLSSESTVSRIRTEHFPLTLESARPSHTSQYLCASSELLAGKNNEQFFGPGTRLTVL.

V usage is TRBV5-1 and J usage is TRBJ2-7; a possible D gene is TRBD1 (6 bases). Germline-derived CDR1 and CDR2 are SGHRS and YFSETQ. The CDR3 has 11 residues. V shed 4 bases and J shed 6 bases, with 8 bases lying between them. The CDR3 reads CASSEQGEQYF. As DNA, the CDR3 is TGCGCCAGCAGCGAACAGGGCGAGCAGTACTTC.

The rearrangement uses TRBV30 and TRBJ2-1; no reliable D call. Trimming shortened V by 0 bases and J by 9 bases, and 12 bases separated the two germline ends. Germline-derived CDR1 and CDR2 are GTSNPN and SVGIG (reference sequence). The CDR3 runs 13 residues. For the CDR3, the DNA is TGTGCCTGGAGTGTGGTTAGCTTGGGTGAGCAGTTCTTC. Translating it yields CAWSVVSLGEQFF.

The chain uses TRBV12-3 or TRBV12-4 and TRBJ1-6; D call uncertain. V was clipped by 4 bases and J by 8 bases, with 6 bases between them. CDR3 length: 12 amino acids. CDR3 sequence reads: CASSSLYSPLHF. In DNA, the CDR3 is TGTGCCAGCAGTTCCCTTTATTCACCCCTCCACTTT.

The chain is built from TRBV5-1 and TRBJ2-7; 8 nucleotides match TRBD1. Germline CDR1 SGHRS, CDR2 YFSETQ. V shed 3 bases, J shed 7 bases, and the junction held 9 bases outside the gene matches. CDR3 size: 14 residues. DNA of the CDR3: TGCGCCAGCAGCTCGGACAGGGCATTGGGGGAGCAGTACTTC. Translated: CASSSDRALGEQYF.

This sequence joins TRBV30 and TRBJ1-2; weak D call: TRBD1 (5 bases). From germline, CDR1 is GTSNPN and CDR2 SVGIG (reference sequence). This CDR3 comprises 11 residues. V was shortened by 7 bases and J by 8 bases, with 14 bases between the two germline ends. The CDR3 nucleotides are TGTGCCTCCCCCCCGGGACGCGGCTACACCTTC. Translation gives CASPPGRGYTF. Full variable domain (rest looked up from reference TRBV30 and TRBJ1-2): SQTIHQWPATLVQPVGSPLSLECTVEGTSNPNLYWYRQAAGRGLQLLFYSVGIGQISSEVPQNLSASRPQDRQFILSSKKLLLSDSGFYLCASPPGRGYTFGSGTRLTVV.

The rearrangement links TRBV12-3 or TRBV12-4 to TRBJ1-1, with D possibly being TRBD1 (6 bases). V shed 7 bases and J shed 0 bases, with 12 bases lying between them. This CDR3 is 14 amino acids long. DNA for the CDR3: TGTGCCAGCAATGCTCACAGGGTGAACACTGAAGCTTTCTTT. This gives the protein CASNAHRVNTEAFF.

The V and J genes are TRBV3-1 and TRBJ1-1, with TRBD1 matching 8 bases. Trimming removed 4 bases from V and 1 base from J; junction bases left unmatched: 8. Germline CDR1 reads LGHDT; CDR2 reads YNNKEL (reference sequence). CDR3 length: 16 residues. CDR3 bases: TGTGCCAGCAGCCGGACGACAGGGGATAGGAACACTGAAGCTTTCTTT. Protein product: CASSRTTGDRNTEAFF.

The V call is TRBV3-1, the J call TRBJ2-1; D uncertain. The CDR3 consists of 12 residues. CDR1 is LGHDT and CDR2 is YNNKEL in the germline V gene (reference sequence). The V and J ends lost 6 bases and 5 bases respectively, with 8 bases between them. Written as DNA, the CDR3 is TGTGCCAGCAGTCGTACTGACAATGAGCAGTTCTTC. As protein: CASSRTDNEQFF.

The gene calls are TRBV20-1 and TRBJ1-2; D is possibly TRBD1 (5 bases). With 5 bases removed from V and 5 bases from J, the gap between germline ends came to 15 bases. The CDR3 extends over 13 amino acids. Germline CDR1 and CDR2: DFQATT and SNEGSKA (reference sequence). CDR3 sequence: CSAPDTWGYGYTF. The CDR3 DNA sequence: TGCAGTGCTCCAGACACCTGGGGGTATGGCTACACCTTC.

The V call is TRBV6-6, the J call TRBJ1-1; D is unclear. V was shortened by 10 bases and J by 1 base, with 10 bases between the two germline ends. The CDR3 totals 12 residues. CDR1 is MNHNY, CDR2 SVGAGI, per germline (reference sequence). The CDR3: CAITKPNTEAFF. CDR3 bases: TGTGCCATCACTAAGCCGAACACTGAAGCTTTCTTT.

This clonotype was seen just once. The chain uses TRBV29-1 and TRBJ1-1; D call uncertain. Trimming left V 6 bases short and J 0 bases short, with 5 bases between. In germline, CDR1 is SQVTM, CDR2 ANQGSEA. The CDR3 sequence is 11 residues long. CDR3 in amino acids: CSVQMNTEAFF. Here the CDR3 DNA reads TGCAGCGTACAAATGAACACTGAAGCTTTCTTT.

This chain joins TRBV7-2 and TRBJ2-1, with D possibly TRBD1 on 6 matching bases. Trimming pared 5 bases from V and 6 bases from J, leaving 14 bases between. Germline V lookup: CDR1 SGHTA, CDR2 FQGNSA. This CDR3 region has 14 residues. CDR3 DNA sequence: TGTGCCAGCAGCCCCGAGCTGACAGGCAATGAGCAGTTCTTC. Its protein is CASSPELTGNEQFF.

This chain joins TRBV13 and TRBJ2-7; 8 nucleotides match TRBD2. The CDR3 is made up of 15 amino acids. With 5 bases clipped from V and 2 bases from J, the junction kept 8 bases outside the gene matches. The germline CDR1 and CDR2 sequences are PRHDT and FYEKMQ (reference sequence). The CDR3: CASSRAIAGPYEQYF. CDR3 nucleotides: TGTGCCAGCAGCCGTGCCATAGCGGGACCCTACGAGCAGTACTTC.

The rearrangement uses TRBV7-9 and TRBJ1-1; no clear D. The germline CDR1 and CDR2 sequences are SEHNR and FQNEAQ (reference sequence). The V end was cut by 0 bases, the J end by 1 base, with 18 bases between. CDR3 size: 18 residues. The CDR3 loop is CASSLALVRTPGNTEAFF. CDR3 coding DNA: TGTGCCAGCAGCTTAGCGCTGGTAAGGACCCCGGGGAACACTGAAGCTTTCTTT.

The DNA for the CDR3 is TGTGCCAGCAGAACCGGGACTAGCGGGATCTACGAGCAGTACTTC. Translation: CASRTGTSGIYEQYF. The rearrangement joins TRBV12-3 or TRBV12-4 to TRBJ2-7; 13 bases line up with TRBD2. Trimming at V came to 6 bases and at J to 3 bases, leaving 5 bases not matched to a gene. The CDR3 covers 15 residues.

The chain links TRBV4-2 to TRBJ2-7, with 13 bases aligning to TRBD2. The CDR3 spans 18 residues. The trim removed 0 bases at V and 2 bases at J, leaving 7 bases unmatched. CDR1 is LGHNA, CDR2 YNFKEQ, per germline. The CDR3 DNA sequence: TGTGCCAGCAGCCAAGATCTCCGACTAGCGGGGGGACCCTACGAGCAGTACTTC. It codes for CASSQDLRLAGGPYEQYF.